This TCR beta chain was captured in a study of T cells expressing NK-cell markers. Study-wide results and caveats: NKG2C+ dominant clonotype frequencies in six donors were roughly 1.0-7.0% of CD8+ T cells. Whether the expanded NKG2C+ T cell clones recognized HCMV remained unclear.

The CDR3 has 14 residues. Germline V gives CDR1 DFQATT, CDR2 SNEGSKA (reference sequence). TCRdb re-called the 5' RACE reads; one entry per CDR3 protein, DNA not given. Recorded here are about 260,000 distinct CDR3 sequences; the top ten clones represent around 4.2%. Note on this clonotype: Its antigen is still unknown.

The source of this sequence is a woman aged 18 to 75 in good health. Material for sequencing was blood T cells: a sorted CD56 or NKG2C T cell subset, CD4+ or CD8+ T cells, or bulk PBMC T cells (not recorded which). The chain recombines TRBV20-1 with TRBJ2-3. CDR3 region: CSAREPTGTDTQYF.